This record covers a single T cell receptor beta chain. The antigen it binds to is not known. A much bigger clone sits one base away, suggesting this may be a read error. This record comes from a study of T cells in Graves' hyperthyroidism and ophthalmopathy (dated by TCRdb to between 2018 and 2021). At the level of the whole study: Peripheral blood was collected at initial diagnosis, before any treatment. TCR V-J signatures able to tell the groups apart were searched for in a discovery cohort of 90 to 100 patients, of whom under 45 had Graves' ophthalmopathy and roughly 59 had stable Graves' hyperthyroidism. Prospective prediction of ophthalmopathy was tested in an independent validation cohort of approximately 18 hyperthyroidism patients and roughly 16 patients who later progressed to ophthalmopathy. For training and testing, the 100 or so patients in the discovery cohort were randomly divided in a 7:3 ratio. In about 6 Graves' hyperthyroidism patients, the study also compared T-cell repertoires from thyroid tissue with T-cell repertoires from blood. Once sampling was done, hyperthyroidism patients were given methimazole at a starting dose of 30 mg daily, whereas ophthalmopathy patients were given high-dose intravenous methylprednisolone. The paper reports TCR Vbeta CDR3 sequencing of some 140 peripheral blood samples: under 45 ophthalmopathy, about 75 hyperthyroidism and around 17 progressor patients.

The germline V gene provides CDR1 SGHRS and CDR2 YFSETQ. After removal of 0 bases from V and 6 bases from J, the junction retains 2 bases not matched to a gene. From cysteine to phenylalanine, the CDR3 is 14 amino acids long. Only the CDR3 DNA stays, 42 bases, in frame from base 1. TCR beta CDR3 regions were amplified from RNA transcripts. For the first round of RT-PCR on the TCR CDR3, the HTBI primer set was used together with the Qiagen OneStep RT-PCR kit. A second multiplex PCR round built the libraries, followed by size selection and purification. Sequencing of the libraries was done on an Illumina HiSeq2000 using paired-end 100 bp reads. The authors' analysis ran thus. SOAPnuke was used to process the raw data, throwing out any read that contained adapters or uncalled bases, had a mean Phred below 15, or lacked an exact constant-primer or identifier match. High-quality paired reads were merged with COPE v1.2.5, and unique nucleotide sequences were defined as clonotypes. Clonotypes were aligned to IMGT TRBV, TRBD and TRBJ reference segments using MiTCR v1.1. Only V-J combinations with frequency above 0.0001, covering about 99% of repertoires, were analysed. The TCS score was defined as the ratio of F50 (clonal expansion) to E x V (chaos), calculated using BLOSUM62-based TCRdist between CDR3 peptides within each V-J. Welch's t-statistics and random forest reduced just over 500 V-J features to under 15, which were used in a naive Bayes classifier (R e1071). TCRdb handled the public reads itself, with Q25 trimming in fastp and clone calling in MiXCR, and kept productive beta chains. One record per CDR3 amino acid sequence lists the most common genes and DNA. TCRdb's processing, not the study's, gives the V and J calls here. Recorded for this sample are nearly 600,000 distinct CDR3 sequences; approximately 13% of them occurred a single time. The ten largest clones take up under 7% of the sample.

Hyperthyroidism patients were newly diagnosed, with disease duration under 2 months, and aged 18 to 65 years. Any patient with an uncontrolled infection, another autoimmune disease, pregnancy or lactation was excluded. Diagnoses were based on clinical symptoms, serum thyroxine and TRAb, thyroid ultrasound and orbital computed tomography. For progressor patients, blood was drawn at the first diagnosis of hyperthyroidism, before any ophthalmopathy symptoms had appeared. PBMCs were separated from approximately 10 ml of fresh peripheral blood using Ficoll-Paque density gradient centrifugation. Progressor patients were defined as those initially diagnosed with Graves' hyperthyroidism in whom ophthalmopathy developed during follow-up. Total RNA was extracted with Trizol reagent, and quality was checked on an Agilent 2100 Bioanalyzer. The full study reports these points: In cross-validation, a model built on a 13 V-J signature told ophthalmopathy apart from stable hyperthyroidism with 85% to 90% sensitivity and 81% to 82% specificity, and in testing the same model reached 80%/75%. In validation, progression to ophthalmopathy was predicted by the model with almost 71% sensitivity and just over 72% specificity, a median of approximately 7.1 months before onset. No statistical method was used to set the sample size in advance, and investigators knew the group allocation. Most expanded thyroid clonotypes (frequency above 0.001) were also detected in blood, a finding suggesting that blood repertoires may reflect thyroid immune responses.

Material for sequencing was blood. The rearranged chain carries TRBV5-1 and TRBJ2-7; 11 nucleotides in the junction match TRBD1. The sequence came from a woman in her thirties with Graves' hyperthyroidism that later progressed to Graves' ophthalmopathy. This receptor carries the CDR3 CASSLAGTGGEQYF. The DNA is TGCGCCAGCAGCTTGGCCGGGACAGGGGGCGAGCAGTACTTC.